A single sample is the source of the 25 T cell receptor beta chains below, sequenced in a study of blood T cell repertoires in COVID-19. Measured with immunoSEQ multiplex PCR; TCRdb has only the in-frame clones, and not every one. The profile shows approximately 200,000 clones, 80% to 85% of them singletons. The sequencing input was peripheral blood. The receptor set was obtained from a woman between 55 and 75 years old with acute or convalescent COVID-19.

The chain recombines TRBV6-6 with TRBJ1-2, with D possibly being TRBD1 (5 bases). V lost 1 base and J 3 bases, leaving 12 bases between the germline ends. The CDR3 length is 15 residues. In germline, CDR1 is MNHNY, CDR2 SVGAGI (reference sequence). The CDR3 sequence: CASSYFGGSYYGYTF. DNA for the CDR3: TGTGCCAGCAGTTACTTTGGGGGGTCTTACTATGGCTACACCTTC.

The chain combines TRBV28 with TRBJ2-7; D remains ambiguous. Germline V gene lookup returns CDR1 MDHEN and CDR2 SYDVKM. Deletions cut 5 bases from V and 3 bases from J, with 8 bases between. This CDR3 is 12 amino acids long. The CDR3 spells CASSTVRYEQYF. The CDR3 DNA reads TGTGCCAGCAGTACTGTCCGCTACGAGCAGTACTTC.

This chain connects TRBV9 to TRBJ2-1; 8 nucleotides match TRBD2. The length of the CDR3 is 17 residues. Germline V gives CDR1 SGDLS, CDR2 YYNGEE. The ends lost 4 bases at V and 0 bases at J; junction bases unmatched: 9. The CDR3 DNA sequence: TGTGCCAGCAGCTGGGGACTAGGGGGAAGCTCCTACAATGAGCAGTTCTTC. Its translation: CASSWGLGGSSYNEQFF.

The CDR3 spells CASSPHTGTGGSGANVLTF. CDR3 nucleotides: TGTGCCAGCAGCCCACATACCGGGACAGGGGGCTCTGGGGCCAACGTCCTGACTTTC. V usage is TRBV13 and J usage is TRBJ2-6, with 11 bases aligning to TRBD1. This CDR3 has 19 residues. The ends lost 5 bases at V and 0 bases at J; junction bases unmatched: 9. Germline V gene data show CDR1 as PRHDT and CDR2 as FYEKMQ (reference sequence).

This clone was picked up one time. J is TRBJ2-7 and V is TRBV11-2, with no clear D. This CDR3 is built from 16 residues. The V gene's germline CDR1 is SGHAT and CDR2 FQNNGV. Trimming removed 4 bases from V and 0 bases from J, with 16 bases in between. CDR3 region: CASSYALLTGSYEQYF. Here the CDR3 DNA reads TGTGCCAGCAGCTACGCTCTATTAACCGGCTCCTACGAGCAGTACTTC. Full variable domain (outside the CDR3, taken from reference TRBV11-2 and TRBJ2-7): EAGVAQSPRYKIIEKRQSVAFWCNPISGHATLYWYQQILGQGPKLLIQFQNNGVVDDSQLPKDRFSAERLKGVDSTLKIQPAKLEDSAVYLCASSYALLTGSYEQYFGPGTRLTVT.

The chain links TRBV5-5 to TRBJ1-2, with TRBD1 identical over 8 bases. The CDR3 is made up of 14 amino acids. Germline loops: CDR1 SGHKS, CDR2 YYEKEE (reference sequence). The J segment lost 4 bases and the V segment lost 5 bases, leaving 7 bases of the junction unmatched. In DNA form, the CDR3 reads TGTGCCAGCAGACCGGGACAGGATTTCTATGGCTACACCTTC. Protein: CASRPGQDFYGYTF.

The chain has TRBV5-1 and TRBJ2-1; no clear D. Germline CDR1 SGHRS, CDR2 YFSETQ. The V end lost 0 bases, the J end lost 6 bases, and 4 bases lay between the germline ends. The CDR3 consists of 12 residues. The CDR3 coding sequence is TGCGCCAGCAGCTTGGCGCGCAATGAGCAGTTCTTC. It translates to CASSLARNEQFF.

The chain joins TRBV30 to TRBJ1-4; 7 nucleotides align to TRBD1. The CDR3 runs to 14 residues. Germline V gene sequence: CDR1 GTSNPN, CDR2 SVGIG (reference sequence). The ends lost 0 bases at V and 7 bases at J; junction bases unmatched: 5. In DNA form, the CDR3 reads TGTGCCTGGAGTGTATCCAGGGGGTTTGAAAAACTGTTTTTT. It encodes CAWSVSRGFEKLFF. Full variable domain (remainder filled in from reference TRBV30 and TRBJ1-4): SQTIHQWPATLVQPVGSPLSLECTVEGTSNPNLYWYRQAAGRGLQLLFYSVGIGQISSEVPQNLSASRPQDRQFILSSKKLLLSDSGFYLCAWSVSRGFEKLFFGSGTQLSVL.

On this clone itself: At the DNA level, this CDR3 is encoded by other sequences in the same sample as well. The chain carries TRBV6-5 and TRBJ1-2; D might be TRBD1 (6 bases). Germline CDR1 and CDR2: MNHEY and SVGAGI. Trimming cost V 5 bases and J 4 bases, with 11 bases left between them. The CDR3 has 13 amino acids. CDR3 amino acids: CASSPQGSYGYTF. CDR3 nucleotides: TGTGCCAGCAGTCCACAGGGAAGCTATGGCTACACCTTC.

CDR3 sequence: CASSASSYEQYF. The CDR3 nucleotides read TGCGCCAGCAGCGCCAGCTCCTACGAGCAGTACTTC. This chain joins TRBV5-1 and TRBJ2-7; D not certain. CDR3 size: 12 residues. Trimming shortened V by 4 bases and J by 0 bases, and 5 bases separated the two germline ends. Germline V gene data show CDR1 as SGHRS and CDR2 as YFSETQ.

The rearrangement uses TRBV27 and TRBJ1-1; 8 bases fit TRBD1. Unmatched junction bases numbered 2, after V lost 2 bases and J lost 0 bases. CDR3 size: 15 residues. CDR1 and CDR2 from the germline V gene are MNHEY and SMNVEV (reference sequence). The CDR3 nucleotides read TGTGCCAGCAGTTTAAAGACAGGGGTGAACACTGAAGCTTTCTTT. Its protein product is CASSLKTGVNTEAFF.

The chain employs TRBV9 and TRBJ1-2; D unclear. The CDR3 totals 11 residues. Germline values: CDR1 SGDLS, CDR2 YYNGEE. The ends were cut back, 2 bases at V and 10 bases at J, with 9 bases in the middle. The CDR3 nucleotides are TGTGCCAGCAGCGTTGGACGGGACTACACCTTC. This gives the protein CASSVGRDYTF. Full variable domain (outside the CDR3, taken from reference TRBV9 and TRBJ1-2): DSGVTQTPKHLITATGQRVTLRCSPRSGDLSVYWYQQSLDQGLQFLIQYYNGEERAKGNILERFSAQQFPDLHSELNLSSLELGDSALYFCASSVGRDYTFGSGTRLTVV.

The chain recombines TRBV15 with TRBJ2-7; possible D gene TRBD2, 5 bases. Trimming cost V 0 bases and J 3 bases, with 12 bases left between them. CDR1 and CDR2 from the germline V gene are LNHNV and YYDKDF (reference sequence). There are 15 residues in the CDR3. For the CDR3, the DNA is TGTGCCACCAGCAGAGATATAGGGAGTCACTACGAGCAGTACTTC. Translating it yields CATSRDIGSHYEQYF. Full variable domain (missing parts from reference TRBV15 and TRBJ2-7): DAMVIQNPRYQVTQFGKPVTLSCSQTLNHNVMYWYQQKSSQAPKLLFHYYDKDFNNEADTPDNFQSRRPNTSFCFLDIRSPGLGDTAMYLCATSRDIGSHYEQYFGPGTRLTVT.

The J gene is TRBJ1-4, the V gene TRBV5-6, with D perhaps TRBD1 (5 bases). In germline, CDR1 is SGHDT, CDR2 YYEEEE. V lost 2 bases to trimming and J lost 0 bases, with 5 bases between them. CDR3 length: 14 residues. This CDR3 is CASSLGATNEKLFF. The CDR3 DNA reads as TGTGCCAGCAGCTTAGGGGCAACTAATGAAAAACTGTTTTTT.

The chain couples TRBV30 to TRBJ1-1, with D unresolved. Trimming removed 2 bases at V and 3 bases at J, with 7 bases between. The CDR3 length is 12 residues. From germline, CDR1 is GTSNPN and CDR2 SVGIG (reference sequence). CDR3 protein: CAWSRRDTEAFF. CDR3 sequence (DNA): TGTGCCTGGAGTCGTCGAGACACTGAAGCTTTCTTT. Complete variable domain (other parts from reference TRBV30 and TRBJ1-1): SQTIHQWPATLVQPVGSPLSLECTVEGTSNPNLYWYRQAAGRGLQLLFYSVGIGQISSEVPQNLSASRPQDRQFILSSKKLLLSDSGFYLCAWSRRDTEAFFGQGTRLTVV.

CDR3 in DNA: TGTGCCAGCAGCTTGTTCGACAGGGAAGGGGATGAGCAGTTCTTC. Translating gives CASSLFDREGDEQFF. The chain employs TRBV5-4 and TRBJ2-1, with 7 bases lining up with TRBD1. This CDR3 has 15 amino acids. J gave up 8 bases and V 1 base, and 9 bases lay outside the gene matches. Germline-derived CDR1 and CDR2 are SGHNT and YYREEE (reference sequence).

In this sample, this clone turned up a few times. V gene TRBV5-1 combines with J gene TRBJ2-1, with D possibly being TRBD2 (6 bases). This CDR3 contains 17 residues. The V end lost 0 bases, the J end lost 8 bases, and 21 bases lay between the germline ends. Per the germline V gene, CDR1 is SGHRS and CDR2 is YFSETQ. For the CDR3, the DNA is TGCGCCAGCAGCTTGGATCGCGGGACCCCCCGCCCCCATGAGCAGTTCTTC. Its translation: CASSLDRGTPRPHEQFF.

The rearrangement uses TRBV24-1 and TRBJ1-1; D unresolved. The CDR3 covers 12 residues. CDR1 and CDR2 from the germline V gene are KGHDR and SFDVKD. The V gene lost 5 bases and the J gene lost 10 bases, with 13 bases spanning the gap. CDR3 sequence (DNA): TGTGCCACCAGTGTCGACGGGAGGGTAGCTTTCTTT. Protein sequence: CATSVDGRVAFF.

The rearrangement joins TRBV19 to TRBJ1-5, with 9 bases that match TRBD1. V shed 8 bases and J 1 base; nucleotides not matched to a gene: 9. This CDR3 contains 16 residues. Germline V CDR1 and CDR2: LNHDA, SQIVND (reference sequence). In nucleotides, the CDR3 is TGTGCCAGTGACACCGGGACAGGGAGAAGCAATCAGCCCCAGCATTTT. It specifies CASDTGTGRSNQPQHF. Combining the CDR3 with reference TRBV19 and TRBJ1-5 gives the whole variable domain DGGITQSPKYLFRKEGQNVTLSCEQNLNHDAMYWYRQDPGQGLRLIYYSQIVNDFQKGDIAEGYSVSREKKESFPLTVTSAQKNPTAFYLCASDTGTGRSNQPQHFGDGTRLSIL.

The rearrangement uses TRBV5-1 and TRBJ1-6; the D gene is possibly TRBD1 (5 bases). The V gene's germline CDR1 is SGHRS and CDR2 YFSETQ. The CDR3 sequence is 16 residues long. V was pared by 1 base and J by 5 bases, with 13 bases between. The CDR3: CASSLSPAGDNSPLHF. The CDR3 DNA is TGCGCCAGCAGCTTGTCGCCGGCGGGGGATAATTCACCCCTCCACTTT.

This chain joins TRBV19 and TRBJ1-6, with unresolved D. CDR3 length: 12 amino acids. Germline V gene sequence: CDR1 LNHDA, CDR2 SQIVND (reference sequence). V lost 6 bases, J lost 8 bases, and 8 bases lay in between. The CDR3 loop reads CASSLLDSPLHF. CDR3 DNA sequence: TGTGCCAGTAGCCTCCTCGATTCACCCCTCCACTTT.

DNA of the CDR3: TGTGCCTGGAGACCCATGAAGGGGGGGACAGATACGCAGTATTTT. Translation gives CAWRPMKGGTDTQYF. The rearrangement uses TRBV30 and TRBJ2-3; perhaps TRBD2 as D (7 bases). The V end lost 3 bases, the J end lost 3 bases, and 16 bases lay between the germline ends. The CDR3 totals 15 residues. Germline-derived CDR1 and CDR2 are GTSNPN and SVGIG (reference sequence).

CDR3 nucleotides: TGCGCCAGCAGCGGAGGAAGTCCTGGAAACACCATATATTTT. Its translation: CASSGGSPGNTIYF. The rearrangement uses TRBV5-1 and TRBJ1-3; no firm D call. Between the trimmed V and J ends, which lost 4 bases and 2 bases, there was a span of 10 bases. The CDR3 totals 14 residues. The germline CDR1 and CDR2 sequences are SGHRS and YFSETQ.

As regards this clone: This same CDR3 is encoded by further DNA sequences in the sample. J is TRBJ1-1 and V is TRBV10-1; 8 nucleotides match TRBD1. The ends lost 6 bases at V and 0 bases at J; junction bases unmatched: 6. Germline lookup yields CDR1 WNHNN and CDR2 SYGVQD (reference sequence). CDR3 size: 15 residues. The CDR3: CASSGRTGMNTEAFF. The CDR3 DNA reads as TGCGCCAGCAGCGGGAGGACAGGGATGAACACTGAAGCTTTCTTT.

The genes are TRBV27 and TRBJ1-1, with TRBD1 identical over 11 bases. Germline-derived CDR1 and CDR2 are MNHEY and SMNVEV (reference sequence). J was trimmed by 5 bases and V by 5 bases; bases with no gene match: 10. CDR3 length: 16 amino acids. The CDR3 here is CASSAGTGGLGTEAFF. The DNA for the CDR3 is TGTGCCAGCAGTGCGGGGACAGGGGGACTGGGGACTGAAGCTTTCTTT.